This T cell receptor beta chain was sequenced for a study of T cells in Graves' hyperthyroidism and ophthalmopathy. The CDR3 regions of TCR beta were amplified from RNA transcripts. The HTBI set primed first-round TCR CDR3 RT-PCR. TCRdb passed the multiplex PCR reads through MiXCR, listing each CDR3 protein once. Altogether nearly 600,000 distinct CDR3 sequences are present, 11% to 15% being singletons, with the ten largest covering 6.5% to 9%. Diagnosis relied on clinical symptoms, serum thyroxine and TRAb, thyroid ultrasound and orbital computed tomography. The authors took PBMCs from roughly 9.5 ml fresh peripheral blood. This clonotype has a handful of counts. The antigen is undetermined. Whole-study findings and limits: A 13 V-J signature model discriminated ophthalmopathy versus stable hyperthyroidism. In the blood, most expanded thyroid clonotypes above 0.001 appeared as well.

The CDR3 consists of 13 residues. The V and J ends lost 0 bases and 6 bases respectively, with 9 bases between them. From germline, CDR1 is LGHNA and CDR2 YSLEER. This chain connects TRBV4-3 to TRBJ2-7, with unresolved D. This receptor was taken from a woman aged 18-30 years with Graves' ophthalmopathy. The material sequenced was blood. The CDR3 region has the DNA TGCGCCAGCAGCCAAGATTGGGGTCCCGAGCAGTACTTC. Translation: CASSQDWGPEQYF.